This TCR beta chain was sequenced for a study of blood T cell repertoires in COVID-19. Across the whole study: PBMCs, B-cell-depleted T cells, or T cells were the source of the cDNA or gDNA that made up the material.

In the source study's methods: From reference gene primer amplification, estimates of nucleated cell counts were derived. The assay was immunoSEQ multiplex PCR, and TCRdb's table has in-frame clones only and misses some. V, J and clone size are taken as reported in that table, and D and trimming were inferred from the DNA itself. The data hold 120,000 or so clones, with approximately 87% observed a single time. Germline V gives CDR1 MNHEY, CDR2 SMNVEV (reference sequence). Trimming cost V 3 bases and J 3 bases, with 11 bases left between them. The CDR3 totals 14 residues. This clonotype was sampled from a woman aged 55-70 years with acute or convalescent COVID-19. The sequenced sample consisted of peripheral blood. The chain uses TRBV27 and TRBJ1-2; possibly TRBD1 for D (6 bases). CDR3 protein: CASSFGAGDYGYTF. The CDR3 DNA sequence: TGTGCCAGCAGTTTTGGCGCAGGGGACTATGGCTACACCTTC.